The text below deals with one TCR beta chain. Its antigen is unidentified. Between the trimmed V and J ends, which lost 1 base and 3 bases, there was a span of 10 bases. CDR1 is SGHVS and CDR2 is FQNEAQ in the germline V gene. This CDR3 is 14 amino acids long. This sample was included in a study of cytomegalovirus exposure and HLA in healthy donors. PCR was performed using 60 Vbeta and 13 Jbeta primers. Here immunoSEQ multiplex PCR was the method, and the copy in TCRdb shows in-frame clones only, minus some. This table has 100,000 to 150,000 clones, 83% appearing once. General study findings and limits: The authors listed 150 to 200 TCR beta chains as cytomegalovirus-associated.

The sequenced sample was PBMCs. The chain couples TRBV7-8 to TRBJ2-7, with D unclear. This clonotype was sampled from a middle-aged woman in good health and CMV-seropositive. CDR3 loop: CASSLEANYYEQYF. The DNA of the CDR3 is TGTGCCAGCAGCTTAGAGGCCAACTACTACGAGCAGTACTTC.